These 27 T cell receptor beta chains were all obtained from the same sample, sequenced in a study of blood T cells in healthy people across ages. Sample-barcoded 5' priming and a J-beta primer mix drove a second PCR of roughly 6 to 12 cycles. TCRdb re-analysed the 5' RACE reads in MiXCR, keeping a single row per CDR3 protein. Altogether 1 million or so distinct CDR3 sequences are present, roughly 24% being singletons, with the ten largest covering approximately 0.79%. The same specimen was also included in a second study, on T cells of mothers and their children.

What was sequenced was blood. Receptors originate from a girl aged 2 to 10 in good health.

This clonotype has more than one count but fewer than ten. CDR3 DNA: TGTGCCAGCAGCTTAGCTGCCGGACTCTACAATGAGCAGTTCTTC. It is translated as CASSLAAGLYNEQFF. The genes are TRBV11-2 and TRBJ2-1; D is perhaps TRBD2 (5 bases). The V end lost 1 base, the J end lost 3 bases, and 10 bases lay between the germline ends. Germline CDR1 and CDR2: SGHAT and FQNNGV. This CDR3 comprises 15 residues. The full variable domain, its missing parts supplied by reference TRBV11-2 and TRBJ2-1, is EAGVAQSPRYKIIEKRQSVAFWCNPISGHATLYWYQQILGQGPKLLIQFQNNGVVDDSQLPKDRFSAERLKGVDSTLKIQPAKLEDSAVYLCASSLAAGLYNEQFFGPGTRLTVL.

The chain carries TRBV20-1 and TRBJ2-7; 8 bases fit TRBD1. Germline lookup yields CDR1 DFQATT and CDR2 SNEGSKA (reference sequence). The CDR3 has 13 amino acids. J gave up 5 bases and V 3 bases, and 6 bases lay outside the gene matches. For the CDR3, the DNA is TGCAGTGCTAGGAAACAGGGGGTCGACGAGCAGTACTTC. Amino acids: CSARKQGVDEQYF.

The chain is built from TRBV4-3 and TRBJ1-2; D not certain. CDR1 is LGHNA, CDR2 YSLEER, per germline. The V end was cut by 2 bases, the J end by 4 bases, with 14 bases between. The CDR3 spans 15 residues. The CDR3 loop is CASSQLPTEAYGYTF. The CDR3 DNA reads TGCGCCAGCAGCCAATTACCGACCGAGGCCTATGGCTACACCTTC.

This rearrangement joins TRBV28 to TRBJ2-7; 9 bases agree with TRBD2. TRBJ2-5 matches the DNA end more closely, so the J call is doubtful. The CDR3 has 18 residues. Germline loops: CDR1 MDHEN, CDR2 SYDVKM. The CDR3 DNA reads as TGTGCCAGCAGTTTTTTAGCGACCCAGCGGGAGGTCCAAGAGACCCAGTACTTC. Translating it yields CASSFLATQREVQETQYF.

This clonotype appeared a few times. This chain connects TRBV3-1 to TRBJ2-7; D may be TRBD1 or TRBD2 (5 bases each). The better agreement between TRBJ2-1 and the DNA end casts doubt on the J call. Looked up from germline, CDR1 is LGHDT and CDR2 is YNNKEL (reference sequence). CDR3 length equals 17 residues. As DNA, the CDR3 is TGTGCCAGCAGCCTCGGCCCGGGGCGCAGTCCCCACAATGAGCAGTTCTTC. It codes for CASSLGPGRSPHNEQFF.

V gene TRBV12-5 combines with J gene TRBJ1-4; 10 nucleotides line up with TRBD1. Germline V gene lookup returns CDR1 LGHNT and CDR2 FRNRAP. Trimming removed 2 bases from V and 8 bases from J; junction bases left unmatched: 5. This CDR3 region has 15 residues. CDR3 residues: CASGLPGTGVEKLFF. CDR3 sequence (DNA): TGTGCTAGTGGTTTGCCCGGGACAGGGGTGGAAAAACTGTTTTTT.

This clonotype was detected once. CDR3 loop: CSARRGVGYEQYF. The CDR3 DNA reads as TGCAGCGCCCGACGAGGGGTCGGGTACGAGCAGTACTTC. The chain employs TRBV29-1 and TRBJ2-5, with D tentatively TRBD1 or TRBD2 (5 bases each). Judging by the DNA end, TRBJ2-7 fits better; the J call may be wrong. The CDR3 loop spans 13 amino acids. Germline-derived CDR1 and CDR2 are SQVTM and ANQGSEA.

The chain recombines TRBV12-3 or TRBV12-4 with TRBJ1-1, with D perhaps matching TRBD1 (5 bases). Trimming shortened V by 5 bases and J by 1 base, and 14 bases separated the two germline ends. CDR3 length: 15 residues. CDR3 sequence reads: CASSRPGTANTEAFF. The CDR3, as DNA: TGTGCCAGCAGTAGACCTGGGACGGCGAACACTGAAGCTTTCTTT.

V gene TRBV2 combines with J gene TRBJ2-5, with D perhaps given as TRBD1 or TRBD2 (5 bases each). CDR3 length equals 13 residues. Looked up from germline, CDR1 is SNHLY and CDR2 is FYNNEI. V shed 7 bases and J shed 4 bases, with 13 bases lying between them. The CDR3 DNA sequence: TGTGCCAGCATGGGACCCCTCGGAGAGACCCAGTACTTC. Translation gives CASMGPLGETQYF. The whole variable domain, remainder taken from reference TRBV2 and TRBJ2-5, is EPEVTQTPSHQVTQMGQEVILRCVPISNHLYFYWYRQILGQKVEFLVSFYNNEISEKSEIFDDQFSVERPDGSNFTLKIRSTKLEDSAMYFCASMGPLGETQYFGPGTRLLVL.

This clonotype was counted a few times. The CDR3 bases are TGTGCCAGCAGCCCGGGACTATTAATCTCTGGGGCCAACGTCCTGACTTTC. Amino acids: CASSPGLLISGANVLTF. V is TRBV9 and J is TRBJ2-6; TRBD2 aligns across 7 bases. After removal of 4 bases from V and 0 bases from J, the junction contained 7 bases not matched to a gene. The CDR3 loop spans 17 amino acids. Germline V gene sequence: CDR1 SGDLS, CDR2 YYNGEE.

This clonotype turned up a few times. V and J are TRBV11-2 and TRBJ2-3, with a possible D match to TRBD2 (5 bases). V was trimmed by 0 bases and J by 0 bases, leaving 7 bases between them. Germline V gives CDR1 SGHAT, CDR2 FQNNGV. The CDR3 spans 15 residues. The CDR3 region has the DNA TGTGCCAGCAGCTTAGATGGGGAGAGCACAGATACGCAGTATTTT. Its translation is CASSLDGESTDTQYF.

V is TRBV7-6 and J is TRBJ2-7; TRBD2 agrees at 12 bases. Germline values: CDR1 SGHVS, CDR2 FNYEAQ. J lost 6 bases, V lost 5 bases, and 8 bases had no gene match. The length of the CDR3 is 15 residues. As DNA, the CDR3 is TGTGCCAGCAGCCGGACTAGCGGGAACTTCGGCGAGCAGTACTTC. Protein sequence: CASSRTSGNFGEQYF.

There are a few counts of this clonotype. This chain uses TRBV12-3 or TRBV12-4 with TRBJ2-6; D possibly matches TRBD1 or TRBD2 (6 bases each). The CDR3 sequence is 16 residues long. Between the trimmed V and J ends, which lost 7 bases and 2 bases, there was a span of 15 bases. This CDR3 is CASTVRGPPGANVLTF. The CDR3 DNA follows: TGTGCCAGCACGGTCCGGGGGCCCCCTGGGGCCAACGTCCTGACTTTC.

The genes are TRBV2 and TRBJ1-4; D may be TRBD1 (6 bases). Trimming removed 6 bases at V and 1 base at J, with 15 bases between. The V gene's germline CDR1 is SNHLY and CDR2 FYNNEI. CDR3 length: 16 amino acids. In DNA, the CDR3 is TGTGCCAGCAGGACATGGACAGATCTAACTAATGAAAAACTGTTTTTT. This codes for CASRTWTDLTNEKLFF.

The chain uses TRBV5-1 and TRBJ1-4; D is ambiguous. The CDR3 is made up of 14 amino acids. Germline values: CDR1 SGHRS, CDR2 YFSETQ. Trimming took off 0 bases at V and 8 bases at J, with 11 bases between the two ends. CDR3 DNA: TGCGCCAGCAGCTTGGGCAGCGTCGGGGAAAAACTGTTTTTT. Its protein is CASSLGSVGEKLFF.

V is TRBV12-3 or TRBV12-4 and J is TRBJ2-5; 12 bases map to TRBD2. The J segment lost 11 bases and the V segment lost 6 bases, leaving 10 bases of the junction unmatched. CDR3 length: 14 amino acids. DNA of the CDR3: TGTGCCAGCAGAGAGGGACTAGCGGGTAATGAGCAGTACTTC. Its translation: CASREGLAGNEQYF.

This clonotype has more than one count but fewer than ten. The chain is built from TRBV6-5 and TRBJ2-4, with D possibly being TRBD2 (7 bases). V lost 8 bases, J lost 7 bases, and 18 bases lay in between. This CDR3 contains 14 residues. Germline assignment: CDR1 MNHEY and CDR2 SVGAGI. The CDR3 DNA follows: TGTGCCAGCCGCCTTGAGGGGGGAGGGAACATTCAGTACTTC. It specifies CASRLEGGGNIQYF.

This chain joins TRBV28 and TRBJ1-1; D is unclear. Trimming stripped 3 bases from V and 5 bases from J, with 13 bases between. The CDR3 has 14 residues. From germline, CDR1 is MDHEN and CDR2 SYDVKM. CDR3 coding DNA: TGTGCCAGCAGTTTCGACCTGAGTCCAACTGAAGCTTTCTTT. Amino acids: CASSFDLSPTEAFF. The variable domain in full, completed from reference TRBV28 and TRBJ1-1, reads DVKVTQSSRYLVKRTGEKVFLECVQDMDHENMFWYRQDPGLGLRLIYFSYDVKMKEKGDIPEGYSVSREKKERFSLILESASTNQTSMYLCASSFDLSPTEAFFGQGTRLTVV.

V gene TRBV29-1 combines with J gene TRBJ1-1; D perhaps matches TRBD1 (6 bases). Trimming cost V 0 bases and J 7 bases, with 12 bases left between them. Germline V gene lookup returns CDR1 SQVTM and CDR2 ANQGSEA. This CDR3 has 13 amino acids. CDR3 nucleotide sequence: TGCAGCGTTGAAGAACGTCAGGGGATTGAAGCTTTCTTT. Residues: CSVEERQGIEAFF.

The genes are TRBV24-1 and TRBJ1-2; possibly TRBD1 for D (6 bases). The germline V and J ends were trimmed by 4 bases and 2 bases, with 16 bases remaining between them. This CDR3 comprises 16 residues. In germline, CDR1 is KGHDR, CDR2 SFDVKD. CDR3 loop: CATSDHTEGQNYGYTF. DNA for the CDR3: TGTGCCACCAGTGACCATACAGAGGGACAAAACTATGGCTACACCTTC.

This clonotype was seen only a few times. The J gene is TRBJ1-4, the V gene TRBV29-1; maybe TRBD1 (5 bases). The CDR3 loop spans 15 amino acids. CDR1 is SQVTM, CDR2 ANQGSEA, per germline. The ends were cut back, 0 bases at V and 0 bases at J, with 8 bases in the middle. The CDR3 DNA follows: TGCAGCGTTGAAGATCTGGGGGCAACTAATGAAAAACTGTTTTTT. Amino acid sequence: CSVEDLGATNEKLFF.

The chain is built from TRBV28 and TRBJ2-5; TRBD2 might be the D (6 bases). The CDR3 extends over 13 amino acids. The V end lost 7 bases, the J end lost 5 bases, and 14 bases lay between the germline ends. Germline assignment: CDR1 MDHEN and CDR2 SYDVKM. CDR3 sequence: CASISAGRETQYF. DNA of the CDR3: TGTGCCAGCATCTCCGCGGGAAGGGAGACCCAGTACTTC.

The gene calls are TRBV5-1 and TRBJ1-4; D remains unclear. The CDR3 extends over 15 amino acids. Trimming took off 2 bases at V and 5 bases at J, with 13 bases between the two ends. Germline V gene data show CDR1 as SGHRS and CDR2 as YFSETQ. The CDR3 spells CASSFRAAWNEKLFF. For the CDR3, the DNA is TGCGCCAGCAGCTTTCGGGCAGCTTGGAATGAAAAACTGTTTTTT.

This clonotype was counted between two and nine times. The CDR3, as DNA: TGCGCCAGCACCCAGGGATCCACTGAAGCTTTCTTT. Translating it yields CASTQGSTEAFF. The chain has TRBV4-1 and TRBJ1-1, with D perhaps TRBD1 (5 bases). From germline, CDR1 is MGHRA and CDR2 YSYEKL. Trimming stripped 7 bases from V and 4 bases from J, with 10 bases between. The CDR3 sequence is 12 residues long.

The chain is built from TRBV7-6 and TRBJ2-5, with D unresolved. V lost 5 bases to trimming and J lost 0 bases, with 13 bases between them. Germline assignment: CDR1 SGHVS and CDR2 FNYEAQ. The length of the CDR3 is 15 residues. CDR3 nucleotide sequence: TGTGCCAGCAGCATCAGCTCCGCGTACCAAGAGACCCAGTACTTC. It translates to CASSISSAYQETQYF.

V and J are TRBV11-2 and TRBJ2-7; D not certain. CDR3 length equals 11 residues. CDR1 and CDR2 from the germline V gene are SGHAT and FQNNGV. Trimming shortened V by 7 bases and J by 7 bases, and 11 bases separated the two germline ends. The CDR3 DNA follows: TGTGCCAGCACAAATGGGGATGAGCAGTACTTC. Its translation: CASTNGDEQYF.

This clonotype turned up a few times. The rearrangement uses TRBV7-8 and TRBJ2-7; possibly TRBD2 for D (6 bases). Deletions cut 5 bases from V and 2 bases from J, with 16 bases between. This CDR3 has 15 residues. CDR1 is SGHVS and CDR2 is FQNEAQ in the germline V gene. CDR3 in DNA: TGTGCCAGCAGCCCCGGCTCGCGGGGAGCCTACGAGCAGTACTTC. Protein product: CASSPGSRGAYEQYF.